This T cell receptor beta chain came from a study of OX40 agonist ivuxolimab in advanced cancers. Across the whole study: It was ivuxolimab, an agonistic anti-OX40 (CD134) antibody, that patients were treated with.

CDR1 is SEHNR and CDR2 is FQNEAQ in the germline V gene (reference sequence). CDR3 length: 15 amino acids. The V segment lost 6 bases and the J segment 9 bases; nucleotides outside the gene matches: 9. Clones were sequenced by immunoSEQ multiplex PCR, and TCRdb holds only the in-frame ones, with some missing. Among roughly 48,000 clones listed, 85% to 90% were seen once. Sequenced here: CD4+ or CD8+ T cells sorted from blood, sampled in a trial of the OX40 agonist ivuxolimab. This chain connects TRBV7-9 to TRBJ2-1; 12 positions match TRBD1. The sequence was obtained from an adult with an advanced solid tumor such as melanoma, head and neck, liver or kidney cancer. CDR3 in amino acids: CASRGPGQGAGEQFF. DNA for the CDR3: TGTGCCAGCAGGGGACCGGGACAGGGGGCAGGTGAGCAGTTCTTC. The full variable domain, completed using reference TRBV7-9 and TRBJ2-1, is DTGVSQNPRHKITKRGQNVTFRCDPISEHNRLYWYRQTLGQGPEFLTYFQNEAQLEKSRLLSDRFSAERPKGSFSTLEIQRTEQGDSAMYLCASRGPGQGAGEQFFGPGTRLTVL.